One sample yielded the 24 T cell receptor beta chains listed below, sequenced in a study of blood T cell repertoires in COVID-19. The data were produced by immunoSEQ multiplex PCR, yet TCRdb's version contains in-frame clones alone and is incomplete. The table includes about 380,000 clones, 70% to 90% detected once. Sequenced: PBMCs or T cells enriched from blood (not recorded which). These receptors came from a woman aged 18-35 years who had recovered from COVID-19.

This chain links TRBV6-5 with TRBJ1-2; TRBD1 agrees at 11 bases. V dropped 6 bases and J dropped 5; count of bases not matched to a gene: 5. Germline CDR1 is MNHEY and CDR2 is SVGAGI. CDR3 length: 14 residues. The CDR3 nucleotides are TGTGCCAGCAGGATCGGACAGGGGGCATATGGCTACACCTTC. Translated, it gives CASRIGQGAYGYTF.

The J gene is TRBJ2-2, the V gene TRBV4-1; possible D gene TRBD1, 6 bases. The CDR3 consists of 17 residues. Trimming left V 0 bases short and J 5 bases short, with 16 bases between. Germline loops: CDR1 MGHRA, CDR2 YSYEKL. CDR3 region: CASSQERINGQTGELFF. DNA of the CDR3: TGCGCCAGCAGCCAAGAGAGGATAAATGGACAGACCGGGGAGCTGTTTTTT.

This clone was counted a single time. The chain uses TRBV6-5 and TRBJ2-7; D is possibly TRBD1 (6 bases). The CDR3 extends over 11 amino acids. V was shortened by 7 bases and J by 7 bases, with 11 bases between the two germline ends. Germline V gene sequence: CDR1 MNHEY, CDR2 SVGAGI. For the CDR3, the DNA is TGTGCCAGCATGGGGGCCTGGGAGCAGTACTTC. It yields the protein CASMGAWEQYF.

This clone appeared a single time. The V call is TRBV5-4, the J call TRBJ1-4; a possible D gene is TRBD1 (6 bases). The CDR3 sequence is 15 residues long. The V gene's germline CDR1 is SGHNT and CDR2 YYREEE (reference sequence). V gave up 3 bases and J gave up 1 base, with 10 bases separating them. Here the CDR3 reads CASSSQGGTNEKLFF. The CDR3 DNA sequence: TGTGCCAGCAGCTCACAGGGTGGAACTAATGAAAAACTGTTTTTT. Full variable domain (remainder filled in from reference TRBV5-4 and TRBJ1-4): ETGVTQSPTHLIKTRGQQVTLRCSSQSGHNTVSWYQQALGQGPQFIFQYYREEENGRGNFPPRFSGLQFPNYSSELNVNALELDDSALYLCASSSQGGTNEKLFFGSGTQLSVL.

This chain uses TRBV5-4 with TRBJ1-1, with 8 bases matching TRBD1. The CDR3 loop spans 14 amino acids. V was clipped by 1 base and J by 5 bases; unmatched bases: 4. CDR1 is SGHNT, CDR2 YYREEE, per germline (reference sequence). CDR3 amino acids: CASSLTGGMTEAFF. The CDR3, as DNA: TGTGCCAGCAGCTTGACAGGGGGGATGACTGAAGCTTTCTTT.

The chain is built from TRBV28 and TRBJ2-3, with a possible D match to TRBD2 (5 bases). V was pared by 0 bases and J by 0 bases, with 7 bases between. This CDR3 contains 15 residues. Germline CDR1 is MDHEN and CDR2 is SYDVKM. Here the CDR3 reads CASSLWTGSTDTQYF. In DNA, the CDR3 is TGTGCCAGCAGTTTATGGACGGGGAGCACAGATACGCAGTATTTT. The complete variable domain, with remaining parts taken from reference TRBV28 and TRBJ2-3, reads DVKVTQSSRYLVKRTGEKVFLECVQDMDHENMFWYRQDPGLGLRLIYFSYDVKMKEKGDIPEGYSVSREKKERFSLILESASTNQTSMYLCASSLWTGSTDTQYFGPGTRLTVL.

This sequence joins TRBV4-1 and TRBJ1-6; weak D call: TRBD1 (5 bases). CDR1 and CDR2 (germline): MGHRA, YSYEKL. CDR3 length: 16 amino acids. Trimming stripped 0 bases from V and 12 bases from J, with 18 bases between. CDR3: CASSQEPARASLPLHF. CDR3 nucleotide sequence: TGCGCCAGCAGCCAAGAGCCGGCCAGGGCCTCCTTACCCCTCCACTTT.

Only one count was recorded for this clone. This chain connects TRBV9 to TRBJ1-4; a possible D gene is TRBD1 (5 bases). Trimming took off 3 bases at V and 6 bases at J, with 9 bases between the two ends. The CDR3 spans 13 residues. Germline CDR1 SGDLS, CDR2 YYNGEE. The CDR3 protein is CASSAGGDEKLFF. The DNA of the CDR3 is TGTGCCAGCAGCGCCGGGGGGGATGAAAAACTGTTTTTT.

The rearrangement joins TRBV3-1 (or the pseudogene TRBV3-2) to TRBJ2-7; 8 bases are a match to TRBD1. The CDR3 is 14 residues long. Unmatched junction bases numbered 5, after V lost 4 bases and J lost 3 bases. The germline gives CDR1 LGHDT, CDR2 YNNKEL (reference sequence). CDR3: CASSPRQGNYEQYF. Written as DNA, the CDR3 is TGTGCCAGCAGCCCCCGACAGGGGAACTACGAGCAGTACTTC.

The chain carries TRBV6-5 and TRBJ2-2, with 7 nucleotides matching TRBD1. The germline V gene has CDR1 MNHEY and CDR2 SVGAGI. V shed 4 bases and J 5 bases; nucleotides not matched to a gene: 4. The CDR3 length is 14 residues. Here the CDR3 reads CASSSDRVTGELFF. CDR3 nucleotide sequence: TGTGCCAGCAGTTCTGACAGGGTTACCGGGGAGCTGTTTTTT.

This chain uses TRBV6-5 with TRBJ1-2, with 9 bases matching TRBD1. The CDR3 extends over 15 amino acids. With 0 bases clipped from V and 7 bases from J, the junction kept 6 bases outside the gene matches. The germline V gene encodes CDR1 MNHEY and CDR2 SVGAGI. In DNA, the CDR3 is TGTGCCAGCAGTTACTCGGGACAGGGTAGGGGTGGCTACACCTTC. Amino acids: CASSYSGQGRGGYTF.

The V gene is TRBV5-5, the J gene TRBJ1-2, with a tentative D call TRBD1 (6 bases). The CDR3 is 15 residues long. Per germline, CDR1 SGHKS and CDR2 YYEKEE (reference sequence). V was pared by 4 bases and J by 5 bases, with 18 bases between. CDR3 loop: CASSPWTDLGYGYTF. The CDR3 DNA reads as TGTGCCAGCAGCCCTTGGACAGATCTAGGGTATGGCTACACCTTC.

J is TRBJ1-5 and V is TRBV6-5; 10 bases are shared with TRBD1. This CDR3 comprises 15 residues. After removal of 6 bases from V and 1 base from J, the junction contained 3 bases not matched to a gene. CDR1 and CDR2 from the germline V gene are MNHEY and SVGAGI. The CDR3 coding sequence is TGTGCCAGCAGGCGACAGGGGGCGAGCAATCAGCCCCAGCATTTT. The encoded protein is CASRRQGASNQPQHF.

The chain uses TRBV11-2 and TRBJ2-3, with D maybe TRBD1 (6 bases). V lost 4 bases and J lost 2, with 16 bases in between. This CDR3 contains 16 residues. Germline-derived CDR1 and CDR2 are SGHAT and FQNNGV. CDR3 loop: CASSSRYGGPTDTQYF. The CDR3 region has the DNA TGTGCCAGCAGCTCCCGCTATGGGGGCCCCACAGATACGCAGTATTTT. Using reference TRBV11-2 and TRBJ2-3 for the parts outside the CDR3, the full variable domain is EAGVAQSPRYKIIEKRQSVAFWCNPISGHATLYWYQQILGQGPKLLIQFQNNGVVDDSQLPKDRFSAERLKGVDSTLKIQPAKLEDSAVYLCASSSRYGGPTDTQYFGPGTRLTVL.

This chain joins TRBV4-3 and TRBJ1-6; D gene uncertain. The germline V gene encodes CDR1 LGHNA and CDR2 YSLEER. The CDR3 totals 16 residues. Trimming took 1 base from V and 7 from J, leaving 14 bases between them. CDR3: CASSQVQGEWNSPLHF. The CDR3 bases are TGCGCCAGCAGCCAAGTTCAAGGAGAATGGAATTCACCCCTCCACTTT.

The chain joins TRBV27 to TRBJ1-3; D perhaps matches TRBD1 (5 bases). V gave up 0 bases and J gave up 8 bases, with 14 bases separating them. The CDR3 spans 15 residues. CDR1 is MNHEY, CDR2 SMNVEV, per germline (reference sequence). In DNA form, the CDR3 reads TGTGCCAGCAGTTTATCGTATTCGGGGGATTACACCATATATTTT. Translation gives CASSLSYSGDYTIYF.

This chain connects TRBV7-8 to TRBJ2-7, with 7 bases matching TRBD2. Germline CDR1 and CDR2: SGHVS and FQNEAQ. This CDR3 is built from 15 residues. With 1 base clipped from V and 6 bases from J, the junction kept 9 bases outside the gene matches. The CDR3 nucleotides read TGTGCCAGCAGCTTAGACACGAGCCGCGGGGGCGAGCAGTACTTC. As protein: CASSLDTSRGGEQYF. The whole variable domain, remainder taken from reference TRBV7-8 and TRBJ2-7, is GAGVSQSPRYKVAKRGQDVALRCDPISGHVSLFWYQQALGQGPEFLTYFQNEAQLDKSGLPSDRFFAERPEGSVSTLKIQRTQQEDSAVYLCASSLDTSRGGEQYFGPGTRLTVT.

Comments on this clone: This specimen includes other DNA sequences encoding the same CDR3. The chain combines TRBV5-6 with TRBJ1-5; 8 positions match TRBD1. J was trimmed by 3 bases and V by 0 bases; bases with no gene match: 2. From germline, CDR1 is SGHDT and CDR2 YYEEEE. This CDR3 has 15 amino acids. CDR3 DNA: TGTGCCAGCAGCTTGGGACAGGGGTCCAATCAGCCCCAGCATTTT. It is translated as CASSLGQGSNQPQHF.

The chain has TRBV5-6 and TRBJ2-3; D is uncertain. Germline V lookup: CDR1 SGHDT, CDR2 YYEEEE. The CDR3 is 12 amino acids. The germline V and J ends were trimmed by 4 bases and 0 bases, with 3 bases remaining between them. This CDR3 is CASSPSTDTQYF. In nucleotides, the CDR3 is TGTGCCAGCAGCCCGAGCACAGATACGCAGTATTTT.

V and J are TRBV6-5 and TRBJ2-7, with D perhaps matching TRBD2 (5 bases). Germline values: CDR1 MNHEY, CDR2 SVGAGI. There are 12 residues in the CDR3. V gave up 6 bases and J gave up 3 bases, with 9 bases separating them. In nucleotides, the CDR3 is TGTGCCAGCAGCCCGGGGATCTACGAGCAGTACTTC. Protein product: CASSPGIYEQYF.

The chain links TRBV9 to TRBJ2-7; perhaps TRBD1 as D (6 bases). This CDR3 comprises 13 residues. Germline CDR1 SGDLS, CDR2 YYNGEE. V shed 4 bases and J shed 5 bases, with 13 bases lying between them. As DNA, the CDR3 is TGTGCCAGCAGCTCCTTGGGGGCCCACGAGCAGTACTTC. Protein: CASSSLGAHEQYF.

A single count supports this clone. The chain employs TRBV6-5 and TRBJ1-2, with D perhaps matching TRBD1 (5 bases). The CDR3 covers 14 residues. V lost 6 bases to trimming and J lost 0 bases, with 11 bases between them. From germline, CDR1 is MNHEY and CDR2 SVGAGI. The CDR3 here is CASSRGGANYGYTF. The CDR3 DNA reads TGTGCCAGCAGCCGAGGAGGGGCTAACTATGGCTACACCTTC.

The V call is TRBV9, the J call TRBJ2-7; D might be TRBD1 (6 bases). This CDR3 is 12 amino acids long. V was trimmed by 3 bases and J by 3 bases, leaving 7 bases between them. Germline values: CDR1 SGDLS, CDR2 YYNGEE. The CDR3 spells CASSAGDYEQYF. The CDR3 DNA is TGTGCCAGCAGCGCAGGGGACTACGAGCAGTACTTC.

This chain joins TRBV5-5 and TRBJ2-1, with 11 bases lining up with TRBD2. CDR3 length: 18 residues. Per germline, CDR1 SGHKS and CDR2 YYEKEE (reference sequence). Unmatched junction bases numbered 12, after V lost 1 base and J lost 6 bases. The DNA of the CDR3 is TGTGCCAGCAGCTTGAGACAGTCCGGGACTAGCGGCCTCAATGAGCAGTTCTTC. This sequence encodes CASSLRQSGTSGLNEQFF.